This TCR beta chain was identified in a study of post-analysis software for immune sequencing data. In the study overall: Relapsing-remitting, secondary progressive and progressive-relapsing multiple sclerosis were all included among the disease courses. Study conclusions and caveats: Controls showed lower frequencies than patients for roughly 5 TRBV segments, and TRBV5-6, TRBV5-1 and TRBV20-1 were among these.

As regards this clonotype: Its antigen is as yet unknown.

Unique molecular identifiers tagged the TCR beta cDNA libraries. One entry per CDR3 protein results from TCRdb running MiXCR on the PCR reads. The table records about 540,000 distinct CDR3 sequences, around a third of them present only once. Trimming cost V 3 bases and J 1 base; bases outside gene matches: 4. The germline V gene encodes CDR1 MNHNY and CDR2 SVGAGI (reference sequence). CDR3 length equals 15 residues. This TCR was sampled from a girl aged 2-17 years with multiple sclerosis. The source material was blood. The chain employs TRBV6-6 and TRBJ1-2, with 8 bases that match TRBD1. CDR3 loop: CASSYQGQGNYGYTF. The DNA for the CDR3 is TGTGCCAGCAGTTATCAAGGACAGGGTAACTATGGCTACACCTTC.